Given below is one T cell receptor beta chain in context. Its antigen is still unknown. No much larger clone exists at a distance of one base, and base qualities are not known. This sample was included in a study of T cell clones after liver transplantation (dated by TCRdb to between 2018 and 2020). About the study as a whole: ITN030ST, the source of the samples, was a randomized trial that attempted immunosuppression withdrawal within 2 years of liver transplantation. Of the 8 liver transplant recipients making up the studied cohort, 3 were classified as tolerant and 5 as non-tolerant. Of the eight recipients, a few were HCV-positive, while the remaining recipients had been transplanted for non-autoimmune, non-viral indications. Donor-reactive T cell clones were identified by TCRbeta sequencing following a pre-transplant mixed lymphocyte reaction and were subsequently tracked in post-transplant blood. As an antigen-independent comparator for the donor-reactive sequences, third party-reactive TCRbeta sequences from pre-transplant MLRs were identified as well. Blood samples were collected pre-transplant, pre-randomization before withdrawal, and post-randomization after either full withdrawal or failed withdrawal. To count as tolerant, a recipient had to stay completely off immunosuppression for at least one year without liver enzymes climbing beyond twice the upper limit of normal. No induction therapy was given to the subjects, and standard immunosuppression was administered until randomization at 12-24 months post-transplant. General study outcomes and caveats: Circulating donor-reactive CD4 TCRbeta sequences fell significantly post-transplant in most of the 8 subjects, irrespective of tolerance or HCV status. The conclusions were considered preliminary, being limited by small, heterogeneous patient numbers and non-standardized post-transplant time points. When repertoire turnover was taken into account, detection of donor-reactive sequences was significantly reduced in 7 of 8 subjects for CD4 and in 8 of 8 subjects for CD8. Donor-reactive sequences decreased more than third party-reactive sequences, which suggests partial antigen-specific deletion that was not related to withdrawal success. Without allograft tissue specimens, donor-reactive T cells may have migrated into the graft rather than being deleted. In a couple of subjects, low numbers of available donor cells limited the measurable donor-reactive repertoire.

The label giving this sample's time point can be read as: pre-transplant. Unstimulated PBMCs, after thawing, were stained for CD3, CD4 and CD8 and then FACS-sorted into CD3+CD4+ and CD3+CD8+ populations. All 8 studied subjects were randomized to immunosuppression withdrawal. The Qiagen DNeasy Blood and Tissue Kit was used for genomic DNA isolation. From the cysteine through the phenylalanine, the CDR3 covers 17 amino acids. Here the CDR3 DNA is all that survives: 51 bases in frame from base 1. Based on the germline V gene (reference sequence), the CDR1 and CDR2 sequences are GTSNPN and SVGIG. V loses 5 bases at its end and J loses 0 bases; junction bases beyond the gene matches: 14. Frozen genomic DNA underwent high-throughput TCRbeta CDR3 sequencing by immunoSEQ, including PCR amplification, mapping, bias correction and internal controls. The authors' analysis ran thus. Productive rearrangements were kept, and unique TCRbeta sequences were defined by CDR3 nucleotide sequence plus V and J gene. For classification of a sequence as donor-reactive, at least 5-fold expansion in CFSE-low cells relative to unstimulated pre-transplant cells and a frequency of at least 0.01% were required. Minimum frequency thresholds were set for each subject based on the unstimulated sample with the lowest template count, ensuring at least 90% detection power. Repertoire turnover was measured by Jensen-Shannon divergence between the top 1000 TCRbeta sequences post- and pre-transplant. Two-sided Fisher's exact tests were used to test for changes in the detection of donor-reactive sequences. The source is immuneACCESS, and TCRdb retained only in-frame sequences with V and J called. Part of the clones is not carried over; for the studies checked, unresolved V genes explain less than half of this, and the remainder is unexplained. D and trimming come from the DNA, and the V and J calls and clone size come from that table. The sample records 70,000 to 80,000 clones, around 90% of which are singletons. The ten most abundant clones make up under 3.5% of the sample.

Source: CD4+ T cells from blood, taken before liver transplant. This chain is built from TRBV30 and TRBJ2-3; a stretch of 7 junction bases matches TRBD2. The sequence was collected from a human donor who received a liver transplant. The CDR3 protein: CAWARTRAGASTDTQYF. The DNA sequence is as follows: TGTGCCTGGGCCCGAACGAGGGCGGGAGCTAGCACAGATACGCAGTATTTT.